Sequencing of this T cell receptor beta chain was carried out in a study of shared clonotypes between healthy human individuals. Study at large: Those who served as donors were two women and a few men between the ages of 18 and 49.

Assay: immunoSEQ multiplex PCR; the TCRdb copy retains only in-frame clones and omits some. The top ten clones hold 0.39% of a sample with millions of clones, 90% to 95% of them seen once. There were no recent acute infections or vaccinations among the donors, who were healthy HIV-negative adults. This CDR3 comprises 16 residues. Trimming at V came to 4 bases and at J to 3 bases, leaving 8 bases not matched to a gene. CDR1 is SGHDT and CDR2 is YYEEEE in the germline V gene. Sequenced sample: naive CD4+ T cells from PBMCs. The subset is: CD45RA+ positively selected. V usage is TRBV5-6 and J usage is TRBJ2-3, with 10 bases lining up with TRBD2. This clonotype was obtained from a man aged 18 to 30 in good health. Some clones in this sample may be carry-over from other donors' samples. DNA of the CDR3: TGTGCCAGCAGCGAATTGCTAGCGGGGGTGACAGATACGCAGTATTTT. Protein sequence: CASSELLAGVTDTQYF.